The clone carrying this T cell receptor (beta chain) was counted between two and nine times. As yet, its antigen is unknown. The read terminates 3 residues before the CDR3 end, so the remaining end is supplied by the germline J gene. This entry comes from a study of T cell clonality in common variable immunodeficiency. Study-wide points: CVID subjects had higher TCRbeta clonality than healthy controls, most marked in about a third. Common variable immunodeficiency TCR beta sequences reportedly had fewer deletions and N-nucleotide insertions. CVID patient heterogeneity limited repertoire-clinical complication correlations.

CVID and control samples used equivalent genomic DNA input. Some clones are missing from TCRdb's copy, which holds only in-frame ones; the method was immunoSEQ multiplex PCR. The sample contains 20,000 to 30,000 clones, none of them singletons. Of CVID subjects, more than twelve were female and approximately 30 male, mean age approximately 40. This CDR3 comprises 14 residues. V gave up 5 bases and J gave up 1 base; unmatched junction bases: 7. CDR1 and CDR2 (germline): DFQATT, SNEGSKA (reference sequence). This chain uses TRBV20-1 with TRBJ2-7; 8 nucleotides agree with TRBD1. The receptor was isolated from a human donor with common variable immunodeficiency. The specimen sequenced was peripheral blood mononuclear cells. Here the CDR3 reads CSALSDRGSYEQYF. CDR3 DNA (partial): TGCAGTGCTCTTAGCGACAGGGGTTCCTACGAG.